These T cell receptor beta chains were read from a single sample in a study of a mutant IDH1 vaccine in newly diagnosed glioma. Sequencing used immunoSEQ multiplex PCR; TCRdb keeps in-frame clones, though not all of them. Found here are tens of thousands of clones, 91% of them singletons; the top ten hold roughly 2.5%. The specimen comprised PBMCs, sampled from a glioma patient treated with radiotherapy, temozolomide or both. All receptors come from a man between 50 and 59 years old with glioma. CDR3s include the opening cysteine and the closing phenylalanine or tryptophan. Each record gives: J gene, D gene, V gene, clone size, CDR3 DNA, CDR3 protein. The D gene is left open where the match is weak. The size entry is marked missing in some rows and otherwise reads once, few, many or a size class.

TRBJ1-5 | TRBD1 | TRBV30 | NA | TGTACCTGGACCCCCGGGGACAGGGTTCTCCAGCCCCAGCATTTT | CTWTPGDRVLQPQHF
TRBJ2-7 | NA | TRBV6-5 | NA | TGTGCCAGCAGTGACCCATACTACGAGCAGTACTTC | CASSDPYYEQYF
TRBJ1-1 | TRBD1 | TRBV4-3 | NA | TGCGCCAGCAGCCAAGATTTTGGACAGGGGACCACTGAAGCTTTCTTT | CASSQDFGQGTTEAFF
TRBJ2-7 | NA | TRBV19 | NA | TGTGCCAGTTCGATCGGCTACGAGCAGTACTTC | CASSIGYEQYF
TRBJ2-7 | NA | TRBV11-3 | NA | TGTGCCAGCAGCTCGCTCCGGGCCCCCTACGAGCAGTACTTC | CASSSLRAPYEQYF
TRBJ2-7 | NA | TRBV18 | NA | TGTGCCAGCTCATCACCAAACTTTCGGTACGAGCAGTACTTC | CASSSPNFRYEQYF
TRBJ1-1 | NA | TRBV11-3 | NA | TGTGCCAGCAGCTGGGGCGGAAACACTGAAGCTTTCTTT | CASSWGGNTEAFF
TRBJ2-7 | TRBD1 | TRBV29-1 | NA | TGCAGCGTTGGGACAGGGTCCTACGAGCAGTACTTC | CSVGTGSYEQYF
TRBJ2-7 | NA | TRBV7-9 | few | TGTGCCAGCAGCCTCGGGGCTTACGAGCAGTACTTC | CASSLGAYEQYF
TRBJ2-7 | TRBD1 | TRBV28 | NA | TGTGCCAGCAGTTTAACGCTTATTGGGGACAGCTCCTACGAGCAGTACTTC | CASSLTLIGDSSYEQYF
TRBJ2-2 | NA | TRBV15 | NA | TGTGCCACCAGCGGGCCAGGGACAACGACCGGGGAGCTGTTTTTT | CATSGPGTTTGELFF
TRBJ2-3 | NA | TRBV28 | NA | TGTGCCAGCAGTTTGGGGATTTCAGATACGCAGTATTTT | CASSLGISDTQYF
TRBJ2-7 | NA | TRBV13 | NA | TGTGCCAGCAGCTCCAATCAAGGAGACTACGAGCAGTACTTC | CASSSNQGDYEQYF
TRBJ2-6 | NA | TRBV19 | NA | TGTGCCAGTAGTCTCGGATTTTCTGGGGCCAACGTCCTGACTTTC | CASSLGFSGANVLTF
TRBJ1-1 | NA | TRBV2 | NA | TGTGCCAGCTCAAATACCGGGACGATCACTGAAGCTTTCTTT | CASSNTGTITEAFF
TRBJ2-1 | NA | TRBV2 | NA | TGTGCCAGCTCTGGGGGGACCGAGACCTCCTACAATGAGCAGTTCTTC | CASSGGTETSYNEQFF
TRBJ1-1 | TRBD1 | TRBV7-2 | once | TGTGCCAGCAGCTCCCTGGGACAGGGGAGGGTTGACACTGAAGCTTTCTTT | CASSSLGQGRVDTEAFF
TRBJ2-1 | NA | TRBV6-5 | NA | TGTGCCAGCAGTTCGTCGAGCTCCTACAATGAGCAGTTCTTC | CASSSSSSYNEQFF
TRBJ1-5 | NA | TRBV28 | NA | TGTGCCAGTACCCTCCCACAGGCGGGGCAGCCCCAGCATTTT | CASTLPQAGQPQHF
TRBJ2-1 | TRBD2 | TRBV11-2 | NA | TGTGCCAGCAGCCCCCCAGGACTAGCGGACTACAATGAGCAGTTCTTC | CASSPPGLADYNEQFF
TRBJ1-1 | TRBD1 | TRBV6-5 | NA | TGTGCCAGCAGTTCCCAGGGGGGGACAGCTTTCTTT | CASSSQGGTAFF
TRBJ2-7 | NA | TRBV30 | NA | TGTGCCTGGACGGCCGGTGGGAACGAGCAGTACTTC | CAWTAGGNEQYF